These 6 T cell receptor beta chains were all obtained from the same sample, sequenced in a study of blood T cell repertoires in COVID-19. Only in-frame clones appear in the TCRdb table, and some are missing; sequencing was by immunoSEQ multiplex PCR. The data contain about 87,000 clones, around nine tenths of them seen just once; the ten biggest clones take up about 5%. What was sequenced was peripheral blood. The receptors here all came from a middle-aged man with acute or convalescent COVID-19.

The V and J genes are TRBV6-5 and TRBJ2-7, with 8 positions matching TRBD1. This CDR3 comprises 13 residues. Germline V lookup: CDR1 MNHEY, CDR2 SVGAGI. V lost 7 bases, J lost 0 bases, and 2 bases stayed unmatched. The CDR3 is CASTRGPSYEQYF. CDR3 DNA: TGTGCCAGCACCAGGGGGCCCTCCTACGAGCAGTACTTC.

The chain joins TRBV19 to TRBJ1-2; possibly TRBD1 for D (5 bases). Trimming pared 3 bases from V and 2 bases from J, leaving 7 bases between. The CDR3 consists of 13 residues. In germline, CDR1 is LNHDA, CDR2 SQIVND (reference sequence). The CDR3 reads CASSIQGNYGYTF. CDR3 bases: TGTGCCAGTAGTATCCAGGGAAACTATGGCTACACCTTC.

As DNA, the CDR3 is TGTGCCAGCAGCCAAGATCTGACCCGCGGCCGTGAGCAGTTCTTC. It yields the protein CASSQDLTRGREQFF. V and J are TRBV3-1 (or the pseudogene TRBV3-2) and TRBJ2-1; D unclear. V was trimmed by 0 bases and J by 9 bases, leaving 15 bases between them. Germline values: CDR1 LGHDT, CDR2 YNNKEL (reference sequence). The CDR3 runs 15 residues.

This clone showed up just a few times. The chain combines TRBV27 with TRBJ1-6; D possibly corresponds to TRBD1 (6 bases). Trimming shortened V by 0 bases and J by 0 bases, and 15 bases separated the two germline ends. The CDR3 covers 19 residues. In germline, CDR1 is MNHEY, CDR2 SMNVEV (reference sequence). The CDR3 region is CASSLSGTQRSSYNSPLHF. The CDR3 DNA sequence: TGTGCCAGCAGTTTATCCGGGACACAAAGGAGCTCCTATAATTCACCCCTCCACTTT.

V and J are TRBV7-3 and TRBJ1-2, with a possible D match to TRBD1 (5 bases). The germline V and J ends were trimmed by 5 bases and 5 bases, with 18 bases remaining between them. Germline CDR1 is SGHTA and CDR2 is FQGTGA. This CDR3 is built from 15 residues. The CDR3 DNA reads TGTGCCAGCAGCCCGGAGACAGCCGACCCTTATGGCTACACCTTC. Translating it yields CASSPETADPYGYTF.

The chain joins TRBV29-1 to TRBJ1-2; 8 positions agree with TRBD1. Losses at the gene ends were 2 bases for V and 9 bases for J; bases not matched to a gene: 8. CDR3 length equals 13 residues. The germline CDR1 and CDR2 sequences are SQVTM and ANQGSEA. CDR3 loop: CSVELRTGLSYTF. The CDR3 coding sequence is TGCAGCGTTGAATTGAGGACAGGGCTCAGCTACACCTTC.